This T cell receptor (beta chain) stems from a study of hypomethylating agent response in myelodysplastic syndrome. Study findings and constraints: Across all patients and within response groups, hypomethylating treatment left richness, diversity and clonality without significant change.

This CDR3 is 17 amino acids long. Germline CDR1 reads SGHKS; CDR2 reads YYEKEE (reference sequence). The V end lost 4 bases, the J end lost 2 bases, and 21 bases lay between the germline ends. Worth noting for this clone: As yet, its antigen is unknown.

Measured with immunoSEQ multiplex PCR; TCRdb has only the in-frame clones, and not every one. The sample holds approximately 4,500 clones; under 90% are singletons and the top ten take 7.6%. This TCR derives from a human donor with myelodysplastic syndrome. The chain carries TRBV5-5 and TRBJ1-2; no clear D gene. The input for sequencing was bone marrow, taken before or after starting hypomethylating agent treatment for myelodysplastic syndrome (not recorded which). In DNA, the CDR3 is TGTGCCAGCAGCCCCCTCGTGTCTGTCGGAGGCAACTATGGCTACACCTTC. Its translation: CASSPLVSVGGNYGYTF.